The source of this TCR beta chain is a study of blood T cell repertoires in COVID-19. Study information: Samples taken during acute and convalescent COVID-19 were collected in the United States, Italy and Spain. In each case, the material was cDNA or gDNA derived from T cells, B-cell-depleted T cells, or PBMCs.

CDR3 length: 15 amino acids. Germline assignment: CDR1 LNHDA and CDR2 SQIVND (reference sequence). The V and J ends lost 4 bases and 0 bases respectively, with 11 bases between them. As originally analysed: Amplified reference gene primers provided the basis for estimating nucleated cell counts. Data came from immunoSEQ multiplex PCR; TCRdb stores just in-frame clones and leaves some out. V, J and clone size are those of that table, while D and trimming were read from the DNA. The profile shows approximately 84,000 clones, over 65% of them singletons. The V and J genes are TRBV19 and TRBJ2-3; D unresolved. Sequencing was done on a sample of peripheral blood. This sequence originates from a human donor in a cohort sampled during active COVID-19. For the CDR3, the DNA is TGTGCCAGTAGTACGATGTATACTAGCACAGATACGCAGTATTTT. It encodes CASSTMYTSTDTQYF.